A selection of T cell receptor beta chains follows, all from one sample in a study of cytomegalovirus exposure and HLA in healthy donors. The table came from immunoSEQ multiplex PCR; TCRdb's copy has only in-frame clones and leaves some out. Here the sample spans about 120,000 clones, 50% to 75% being singletons. Sample: PBMCs. These receptors all come from a woman between 35 and 50 years old in good health and CMV-seropositive. CDR3s include the opening cysteine and the closing phenylalanine or tryptophan. The D gene is left open where the match is weak. Size tells how often a clone was seen (once, few, many) or the class of an expanded clone, and some rows leave it out.

abundance,j_gene,d_gene,v_gene,CDR3aa,CDR3nt
NA,TRBJ2-7,NA,TRBV7-9,CASSHGTHYEQYF,TGTGCCAGCAGCCACGGGACTCACTACGAGCAGTACTTC
few,TRBJ1-1,TRBD1,TRBV29-1,CSVTGGRGNTEAFF,TGCAGCGTCACAGGGGGTAGAGGGAACACTGAAGCTTTCTTT
NA,TRBJ2-7,TRBD2,TRBV10-1,CASSPGGGPTYEQYF,TGCGCCAGCAGCCCAGGCGGGGGGCCCACCTACGAGCAGTACTTC
once,TRBJ2-1,TRBD1,TRBV18,CASSRPQGAYFF,TGTGCCAGCTCACGCCCTCAGGGGGCTTATTTCTTC
NA,TRBJ1-1,NA,TRBV18,CASSPPGPTNTEAFF,TGTGCCAGCTCACCCCCAGGGCCGACGAACACTGAAGCTTTCTTT
NA,TRBJ2-7,TRBD2,TRBV9,CASSAGLAGDMHF,TGTGCCAGCAGCGCCGGACTAGCGGGAGACATGCACTTC
NA,TRBJ2-2,TRBD2,TRBV5-1,CASSRTSGVVGELFF,TGCGCCAGCAGCCGGACTAGCGGGGTTGTCGGGGAGCTGTTTTTT
NA,TRBJ1-5,NA,TRBV1,CTSSQEGQGARGNQPQHF,TGCACCAGCAGCCAAGAGGGACAGGGGGCGCGGGGCAATCAGCCCCAGCATTTT
few,TRBJ1-1,NA,TRBV4-1,CASSQEGANTEAFF,TGCGCCAGCAGCCAAGAGGGAGCGAACACTGAAGCTTTCTTT
NA,TRBJ1-1,NA,TRBV19,CASSILSGTEAFF,TGTGCCAGTAGTATCCTCAGCGGGACTGAAGCTTTCTTT
NA,TRBJ1-4,TRBD1,TRBV28,CASSTQSGYRGEKLFF,TGTGCCAGCAGTACTCAGTCTGGATACAGGGGTGAAAAACTGTTTTTT
NA,TRBJ1-6,NA,TRBV7-9,CASSPRDGYNSPLHF,TGTGCCAGCAGCCCCCGCGATGGCTATAATTCACCCCTCCACTTT
many,TRBJ2-1,TRBD1,TRBV5-5,CASSSTGGRDEQFF,TGTGCCAGCAGCTCGACAGGGGGCCGTGATGAGCAGTTCTTC
NA,TRBJ2-5,TRBD1,TRBV6-5,CASSWQGQGKETQYF,TGTGCCAGCAGTTGGCAGGGACAGGGGAAAGAGACCCAGTACTTC
NA,TRBJ2-4,TRBD2,TRBV30,CAWSVVRTSGGAPDKNIQYF,TGTGCCTGGAGTGTTGTTAGGACTAGCGGGGGGGCCCCGGACAAAAACATTCAGTACTTC
NA,TRBJ1-4,TRBD1,TRBV5-1,CASRMQGGEKLFF,TGCGCCAGCAGGATGCAGGGGGGTGAAAAACTGTTTTTT
NA,TRBJ2-7,NA,TRBV6-1,CASTKMGGPVYEQYF,TGTGCCAGTACAAAGATGGGGGGACCCGTATACGAGCAGTACTTC
NA,TRBJ2-1,NA,TRBV9,CASSVGTTTNEQFF,TGTGCCAGCAGCGTAGGGACTACCACAAATGAGCAGTTCTTC
NA,TRBJ1-1,NA,TRBV6-5,CASSYSTGGEAFF,TGTGCCAGCAGTTACTCGACGGGAGGTGAAGCTTTCTTT
NA,TRBJ1-1,NA,TRBV6-1,CANTPNTEAFF,TGTGCCAACACACCGAACACTGAAGCTTTCTTT
NA,TRBJ1-1,TRBD1,TRBV19,CASSGDRGNTEAFF,TGTGCCAGTAGTGGGGACAGGGGAAACACTGAAGCTTTCTTT
medium-sized,TRBJ1-1,TRBD1,TRBV5-6,CASTDDRDTEAFF,TGTGCCAGCACCGATGACAGGGACACTGAAGCTTTCTTT
NA,TRBJ2-1,TRBD1,TRBV29-1,CSVGTGELYEQFF,TGCAGCGTTGGAACAGGGGAGCTATATGAGCAGTTCTTC
NA,TRBJ2-4,TRBD1,TRBV5-4,CASSLIYRGQNIQYF,TGTGCCAGCAGCTTGATTTACAGGGGGCAAAACATTCAGTACTTC
few,TRBJ1-2,TRBD1,TRBV6-5,CASSHRDRRHYGYTF,TGTGCCAGCAGTCACAGGGACAGACGGCACTATGGCTACACCTTC
NA,TRBJ1-5,NA,TRBV7-8,CASSPDGQSNQPQHF,TGTGCCAGCAGCCCTGACGGACAGAGCAATCAGCCCCAGCATTTT
NA,TRBJ1-1,TRBD1,TRBV5-1,CASSPPTGGSTEAFF,TGCGCCAGCAGCCCGCCCACAGGGGGGAGCACTGAAGCTTTCTTT
NA,TRBJ2-7,TRBD1,TRBV7-2,CASSGRQGALSEQYF,TGTGCCAGCAGCGGCCGACAGGGGGCTCTCTCCGAGCAGTACTTC
NA,TRBJ2-5,NA,TRBV5-4,CASSLGTEETQYF,TGTGCCAGCAGCTTGGGGACAGAGGAGACCCAGTACTTC
NA,TRBJ1-1,TRBD1,TRBV5-5,CASRETGVPMNTEAFF,TGTGCCAGCAGGGAAACAGGGGTCCCCATGAACACTGAAGCTTTCTTT
few,TRBJ1-5,TRBD1,TRBV5-1,CASSPGQGVTQPQHF,TGCGCCAGCAGCCCGGGACAGGGGGTAACTCAGCCCCAGCATTTT
once,TRBJ2-7,NA,TRBV6-5,CASSYSERYEQYF,TGTGCCAGCAGTTACAGCGAGCGTTACGAGCAGTACTTC
NA,TRBJ2-2,NA,TRBV5-4,CASSQEGARHTGELFF,TGTGCCAGCAGCCAGGAGGGGGCGCGTCACACCGGGGAGCTGTTTTTT
NA,TRBJ1-2,NA,TRBV10-2,CASSSSNYGYTF,TGCGCCAGCAGTTCCAGTAACTATGGCTACACCTTC
NA,TRBJ1-1,NA,TRBV5-1,CASSKGDGRNTEAFF,TGCGCCAGCAGCAAGGGGGACGGTCGGAACACTGAAGCTTTCTTT
NA,TRBJ2-1,NA,TRBV7-9,CASSSDWSSYNEQFF,TGTGCCAGCAGCTCGGACTGGAGCTCCTACAATGAGCAGTTCTTC
NA,TRBJ2-3,TRBD2,TRBV30,CAWSATGGQDTQYF,TGTGCCTGGAGTGCAACGGGGGGGCAAGATACGCAGTATTTT
NA,TRBJ2-2,TRBD1,TRBV10-3,CAIRPGQGDGELFF,TGTGCCATCAGACCGGGACAGGGCGACGGGGAGCTGTTTTTT
NA,TRBJ1-6,NA,TRBV6-1,CASSGRRGTLHF,TGTGCCAGCAGTGGGCGGCGGGGAACCCTCCACTTT
NA,TRBJ1-1,TRBD1,TRBV10-2,CASSEEGAVPAFF,TGCGCCAGCAGTGAAGAGGGGGCAGTACCCGCTTTCTTT
NA,TRBJ2-1,NA,TRBV7-2,CASSFPSWAEQFF,TGTGCCAGCAGCTTCCCGAGTTGGGCTGAGCAGTTCTTC
few,TRBJ2-1,NA,TRBV21-1,CASSGRDRGLDEQFF,TGTGCCAGCAGCGGCCGGGACAGGGGGCTGGATGAGCAGTTCTTC
once,TRBJ1-1,NA,TRBV6-1,CASSESGENTEAFF,TGTGCCAGCAGTGAATCGGGTGAGAACACTGAAGCTTTCTTC
NA,TRBJ1-2,NA,TRBV28,CASSFQVYGYTF,TGTGCCAGCAGTTTCCAGGTCTATGGCTACACCTTC
NA,TRBJ2-1,TRBD2,TRBV25-1,CASSELGSGRASEPFF,TGTGCCAGCAGTGAATTAGGTAGCGGGAGGGCCTCCGAACCGTTCTTC
NA,TRBJ2-7,TRBD1,TRBV6-5,CASSYSGTGGYEQYF,TGTGCCAGCAGTTACTCGGGGACAGGGGGCTACGAGCAGTACTTC
NA,TRBJ2-5,TRBD2,TRBV5-4,CASSLGTSGQETQYF,TGTGCCAGCAGCTTGGGGACTAGCGGACAAGAGACCCAGTACTTC
few,TRBJ1-6,TRBD1,TRBV7-6,CASSLVARGNSPLHF,TGTGCCAGCAGCTTAGTCGCCAGGGGGAATTCACCCCTCCACTTT
once,TRBJ1-5,TRBD1,TRBV19,CASTGDRGLWNQPQHF,TGTGCCAGTACCGGGGACAGGGGTCTTTGGAATCAGCCCCAGCATTTT
NA,TRBJ1-2,TRBD1,TRBV5-6,CASSLRTGGGYTF,TGTGCCAGCAGCCTTCGGACAGGGGGTGGCTACACCTTC
few,TRBJ1-1,TRBD1,TRBV5-1,CASSLRSRGRMNTEAFF,TGCGCCAGCAGCCTCAGGTCCAGGGGGCGAATGAACACTGAAGCTTTCTTT
NA,TRBJ2-3,NA,TRBV10-1,CASSVSGLDDTQYF,TGCGCCAGCAGTGTGTCGGGGCTGGATGATACGCAGTATTTT
NA,TRBJ2-5,NA,TRBV7-2,CASSPRVSETQYF,TGTGCCAGCAGCCCGAGGGTTTCCGAGACCCAGTACTTC
NA,TRBJ2-3,NA,TRBV18,CASSPGGNTDTQYF,TGTGCCAGCTCACCTGGGGGGAACACAGATACGCAGTATTTT
NA,TRBJ1-5,TRBD1,TRBV30,CAWGTGEGQPQHF,TGTGCCTGGGGGACAGGGGAGGGTCAGCCCCAGCATTTT